A selection of T cell receptor beta chains follows, all from one sample in a study of cytomegalovirus exposure and HLA in healthy donors. Some clones are missing from TCRdb's copy, which holds only in-frame ones; the method was immunoSEQ multiplex PCR. The sample includes around 84,000 clones. Sequencing was done on a sample of PBMCs. These TCRs come from a man aged 25 to 40 in good health and CMV-seronegative. Each CDR3 is given with its conserved first and last residue. D genes are given only for firm matches.

v_gene	d_gene	j_gene	CDR3aa	CDR3nt
TRBV4-3	TRBD2	TRBJ2-1	CASSQEPPLAESYNEQFF	TGCGCCAGCAGCCAAGAACCCCCACTAGCGGAATCCTACAATGAGCAGTTCTTC
TRBV9	TRBD2	TRBJ2-1	CASSVAGDSGGRINEQFF	TGTGCCAGCAGCGTAGCTGGGGACAGCGGGGGGAGAATCAATGAGCAGTTCTTC
TRBV7-3	-	TRBJ2-7	CASSLGPGGVYEQYF	TGTGCCAGCAGCTTAGGGCCAGGCGGGGTCTACGAGCAGTACTTC
TRBV19	-	TRBJ1-1	CASSIQGYNTEAFF	TGTGCCAGTAGTATACAGGGGTATAACACTGAAGCTTTCTTT
TRBV18	-	TRBJ2-1	CASSPTTRGEQFF	TGTGCCAGCTCACCCACGACTAGAGGTGAGCAGTTCTTC
TRBV5-1	TRBD1	TRBJ1-2	CASSSGQGNYGYTF	TGCGCCAGCAGCTCGGGACAGGGCAACTATGGCTACACCTTC
TRBV5-1	TRBD2	TRBJ2-3	CASSLAGSGTDTQYF	TGCGCCAGCAGCTTAGCGGGGAGTGGGACAGATACGCAGTATTTT
TRBV29-1	-	TRBJ2-1	CSVEDGGDEQFF	TGCAGCGTTGAAGACGGCGGCGATGAGCAGTTCTTC
TRBV4-1	-	TRBJ1-2	CASSQESRKYGYTF	TGCGCCAGCAGCCAAGAATCCAGGAAATATGGCTACACCTTC
TRBV6-5	-	TRBJ2-3	CASSSLEGASTDTQYF	TGTGCCAGCAGTTCCCTGGAGGGGGCGAGCACAGATACGCAGTATTTT
TRBV5-6	-	TRBJ1-2	CASSLWTGDYGYTF	TGTGCCAGCAGCCTCTGGACTGGAGACTATGGCTACACCTTC
TRBV5-4	TRBD1	TRBJ2-2	CASSLDRGPNTGELFF	TGTGCCAGCAGCTTGGACAGGGGGCCGAACACCGGGGAGCTGTTTTTT
TRBV29-1	-	TRBJ2-1	CSVSAGIVYNEQFF	TGCAGCGTTTCGGCGGGAATCGTCTACAATGAGCAGTTCTTC
TRBV13	-	TRBJ2-1	CASSLVHLREGNEQFF	TGTGCCAGCAGCTTGGTACATCTCAGGGAAGGTAATGAGCAGTTCTTC
TRBV20-1	-	TRBJ1-2	CSAVRNGYTF	TGCAGTGCGGTCAGGAATGGCTACACCTTC
TRBV5-6	-	TRBJ1-5	CASSLEVAGIHQPQHF	TGTGCCAGCAGCTTGGAGGTGGCGGGAATCCATCAGCCCCAGCATTTT
TRBV4-1	-	TRBJ2-1	CASSYYNEQFF	TGCGCCAGCAGCTACTACAATGAGCAGTTCTTC
TRBV2	-	TRBJ1-2	CASSAEIFGVYGYTF	TGTGCCAGCAGTGCGGAGATTTTCGGAGTCTATGGCTACACCTTC
TRBV27	-	TRBJ1-2	CASRISGRLTWGYTF	TGTGCCAGCAGAATATCGGGTAGACTCACATGGGGCTACACCTTC
TRBV4-2	-	TRBJ2-7	CASSQPGNYEQYF	TGTGCCAGCAGCCAGCCAGGGAACTACGAGCAGTACTTC
TRBV14	TRBD1	TRBJ1-1	CASSRNRGPEAFF	TGTGCCAGCAGCCGCAACAGGGGCCCTGAAGCTTTCTTT
TRBV6-5	TRBD1	TRBJ1-5	CASSLMTGNQPQHF	TGTGCCAGCAGTCTAATGACAGGGAATCAGCCCCAGCATTTT
TRBV4-2	TRBD2	TRBJ2-7	CASSQEGAGADYEQYF	TGTGCCAGCAGCCAAGAGGGAGCGGGGGCCGACTACGAGCAGTACTTC
TRBV4-3	-	TRBJ2-7	CASSQESYYSYEQYF	TGCGCCAGCAGCCAAGAATCCTACTACTCCTACGAGCAGTACTTC
TRBV6-5	-	TRBJ2-7	CASSYGGAPYEQYF	TGTGCCAGCAGTTACGGGGGGGCGCCCTACGAGCAGTACTTC
TRBV5-1	TRBD1	TRBJ2-1	CASSLEDRGRNEQFF	TGCGCCAGCAGCTTGGAAGACAGGGGGCGGAATGAGCAGTTCTTC
TRBV11-3	-	TRBJ1-1	CASSNRVSTEAFF	TGTGCCAGCAGCAACAGGGTATCAACTGAAGCTTTCTTT
TRBV10-3	-	TRBJ2-3	CAIREVGLTRDTQYF	TGTGCCATCCGTGAAGTTGGACTTACCCGAGATACGCAGTATTTT
TRBV18	-	TRBJ2-5	CASSLYREETQYF	TGTGCCAGCTCCCTCTACAGGGAAGAGACCCAGTACTTC
TRBV9	-	TRBJ1-3	CASSLQARAGSGNTIYF	TGTGCCAGCAGCCTCCAGGCGAGGGCTGGCTCTGGAAACACCATATATTTT
TRBV10-3	-	TRBJ1-1	CAISAKGDTEAFF	TGTGCCATCAGTGCCAAAGGGGACACTGAAGCTTTCTTT
TRBV29-1	TRBD2	TRBJ2-3	CSVGTSLTDTQYF	TGCAGCGTGGGGACTAGTTTAACAGATACGCAGTATTTT
TRBV6-6	-	TRBJ2-4	CASSYSGVDKNIQYF	TGTGCCAGCAGTTACTCAGGGGTTGACAAAAACATTCAGTACTTC
TRBV10-3	-	TRBJ1-2	CAISESAGQGYTF	TGTGCCATCAGTGAGTCGGCAGGACAAGGCTACACCTTC
TRBV7-2	-	TRBJ1-2	CASSGDRAGPYGYTF	TGTGCCAGCAGCGGGGATAGGGCAGGGCCCTATGGCTACACCTTC
TRBV13	TRBD1	TRBJ2-7	CASSLSGTGGRDEQYF	TGTGCCAGCAGCTTGTCCGGGACAGGGGGTCGCGACGAGCAGTACTTC
TRBV5-6	-	TRBJ1-2	CASSLVDTANYGYTF	TGTGCCAGCAGCTTGGTGGACACAGCTAACTATGGCTACACCTTC
TRBV7-9	-	TRBJ1-1	CASSPYSGGATAEAFF	TGTGCCAGCAGCCCGTACTCGGGGGGGGCGACAGCTGAAGCTTTCTTT
TRBV7-3	-	TRBJ2-3	CASSLDPPGMGTDTQYF	TGTGCCAGCAGCTTAGACCCCCCGGGAATGGGCACAGATACGCAGTATTTT
TRBV7-2	TRBD1	TRBJ2-1	CASSQFTGVEQFF	TGTGCCAGCAGCCAATTTACAGGGGTCGAGCAGTTCTTC
TRBV19	TRBD2	TRBJ2-7	CASSRTSVSYEQYF	TGTGCCAGTAGTCGGACTAGCGTGTCCTACGAGCAGTACTTC